This is a list of T cell receptor beta chains from one sample in a study of blood T cell repertoires in COVID-19. The protocol was immunoSEQ multiplex PCR, while the TCRdb copy is restricted to in-frame clones and leaves out a portion. The table includes about 350,000 clones, 87% detected once. Sequenced material: PBMCs or T cells enriched from blood (not recorded which). These receptors were taken from a woman between 25 and 40 years old who had recovered from COVID-19. The CDR3 runs from the conserved cysteine through the conserved F or W. A D gene is named only where the DNA matches it firmly. Only some rows state a clone size, as once, few, many or a class for expanded clones.

>-|TRBJ1-4|15|TRBV30|-
CAWSGWGRRNEKLFF
TGTGCCTGGAGTGGGTGGGGCCGGCGTAATGAAAAACTGTTTTTT
>-|TRBJ1-2|14|TRBV7-8|-
CASSSRGGLDGYTF
TGTGCCAGCAGCTCGAGGGGGGGTCTAGATGGCTACACCTTC
>-|TRBJ1-2|15|TRBV28|TRBD1
CASSPLQGPQRGYTF
TGTGCCAGCAGTCCCCTACAGGGGCCTCAAAGGGGCTACACCTTC
>-|TRBJ1-1|16|TRBV24-1|TRBD1
CATSDPRTGGETEAFF
TGTGCCACCAGTGATCCGAGGACAGGGGGGGAAACTGAAGCTTTCTTT
>-|TRBJ1-2|13|TRBV24-1|-
CATSEAGDDGYTF
TGTGCCACCAGTGAAGCCGGTGATGATGGCTACACCTTC
>-|TRBJ2-5|16|TRBV5-6|-
CASSFGRRADRGTQYF
TGTGCCAGCAGCTTCGGACGGAGGGCCGACCGGGGGACCCAGTACTTC
>-|TRBJ2-7|11|TRBV12-3/TRBV12-4|-
CASSLVDEQYF
TGTGCCAGCAGTTTAGTCGACGAGCAGTACTTC
>-|TRBJ2-4|15|TRBV28|TRBD1
CASTTGGRIQNIQYF
TGTGCCAGCACCACAGGGGGGCGGATACAAAACATTCAGTACTTC
>-|TRBJ2-3|12|TRBV28|-
CASGLGGLEQYF
TGTGCCAGCGGATTGGGCGGGTTGGAGCAGTATTTT
>-|TRBJ1-2|15|TRBV4-1|-
CASSQDKDRGYGYTF
TGCGCCAGCAGCCAAGATAAGGACAGAGGGTATGGCTACACCTTC
>-|TRBJ1-5|13|TRBV3-1/TRBV3-2|-
CASSPGGGQPQHF
TGTGCCAGCAGTCCCGGGGGGGGGCAGCCCCAGCATTTT
>-|TRBJ2-3|16|TRBV25-1|TRBD2
CASGRTSGGLTDTQYF
TGTGCCAGCGGACGGACTAGCGGGGGGTTGACAGATACGCAGTATTTT
>-|TRBJ1-6|16|TRBV6-1|-
CASSEARQVRNSPLHF
TGTGCCAGCAGTGAAGCGCGCCAGGTTCGGAATTCACCCCTCCACTTT
>-|TRBJ1-1|15|TRBV6-6|-
CASSYGSGISTEAFF
TGTGCCAGCAGTTACGGATCGGGAATATCCACTGAAGCTTTCTTT
>once|TRBJ2-5|13|TRBV7-7|-
CATGRETQETQYF
TGTGCCACTGGACGGGAAACCCAAGAGACCCAGTACTTC
>-|TRBJ1-2|11|TRBV5-4|-
CASSSGVGYTF
TGTGCCAGCAGCTCCGGAGTGGGCTACACCTTC
>-|TRBJ2-7|14|TRBV5-1|-
CASSLGASYYEQYF
TGCGCCAGCAGCTTGGGGGCCAGTTACTACGAGCAGTACTTC
>once|TRBJ1-2|17|TRBV11-2|TRBD1
CASSFSVGQGARDGYTF
TGTGCCAGCAGCTTTAGTGTGGGACAGGGGGCGCGGGATGGCTACACCTTC
>-|TRBJ1-2|17|TRBV7-2|TRBD1
CASSLDAGQGVGYGYTF
TGTGCCAGCAGCTTAGATGCGGGACAGGGGGTAGGCTATGGCTACACCTTC
>once|TRBJ2-7|18|TRBV19|TRBD2
CASSIRTSGGSFSYEQYF
TGTGCCAGTAGTATAAGGACTAGCGGGGGGTCCTTCTCCTACGAGCAGTACTTC
>-|TRBJ2-3|15|TRBV10-1|TRBD2
CASSGPAGVRDTQYF
TGCGCCAGCAGTGGTCCAGCGGGGGTTAGGGATACGCAGTATTTT
>-|TRBJ1-2|18|TRBV4-3|-
CASSPGASGFRLMGGYTF
TGCGCCAGCAGCCCAGGAGCGTCGGGATTTCGGTTAATGGGTGGCTACACCTTC
>-|TRBJ1-1|13|TRBV12-3/TRBV12-4|-
CASSPDTNTEAFF
TGTGCCAGCAGTCCGGACACGAACACTGAAGCTTTCTTT
>-|TRBJ1-2|13|TRBV28|-
CASSLSDRRGYTF
TGTGCCAGCAGTTTATCCGACAGACGTGGCTACACCTTC
>-|TRBJ1-1|13|TRBV28|TRBD1
CASRLDRVTEAFF
TGTGCCAGCAGATTGGACAGGGTCACTGAAGCTTTCTTT
>-|TRBJ2-1|13|TRBV14|-
CASSKQSYNEQFF
TGTGCCAGCAGTAAACAGTCCTACAATGAGCAGTTCTTC
>-|TRBJ2-3|14|TRBV6-5|-
CASQTGPSTDTQYF
TGTGCCAGCCAGACAGGTCCTAGCACAGATACGCAGTATTTT
>-|TRBJ1-6|14|TRBV6-2/TRBV6-3|-
CASSYSTDRPSLHF
TGTGCCAGCAGTTACTCGACTGACCGTCCGTCCCTCCACTTT
>-|TRBJ1-6|15|TRBV27|-
CASSLSPGENSPLHF
TGTGCCAGCAGTTTATCCCCAGGGGAAAATTCACCCCTCCACTTT